A selection of T cell receptor beta chains follows, all from one sample in a study of T-cell memory formation after mild COVID-19. Each CDR3 protein is one row after TCRdb ran MiXCR on the 5' RACE reads. The sample shows 350,000 to 450,000 distinct CDR3 sequences, approximately 25% of them seen only once. The sample taken for sequencing was PBMCs or a T cell subset sorted from them (not recorded which). All receptors derive from an adult woman who had mild COVID-19 (a few samples of this study predate the infection). Cell type and time point are not known. The CDR3 runs from the conserved cysteine through the conserved F or W. Each record gives: V gene, clone size, CDR3 protein. Clone size is stated in some rows and not others, as once, few, many or a class when expanded.

TRBV7-2 few CASSRRRADTQYF
TRBV30 few CAWIKQVNYGYTF
TRBV7-8 few CASSLGVRAGWSYNEQFF
TRBV12-3/TRBV12-4 few CASSRTALTAEAFF
TRBV6-2/TRBV6-3 . CASSYPLAGVYNEQFF
TRBV20-1 . CSARGLTETGELFF
TRBV13 . CASTEAGFTDTQYF
TRBV5-1 . CASSGTPRTGGLETQYF
TRBV7-2 . CASSLATSGEQYF
TRBV5-1 . CASSLSASGTDTQYF
TRBV4-3 few CASSQDKSNTQYF
TRBV3-1 . CASSQNERNEQFF
TRBV6-1 . CASSGWDRGYSYEQYF
TRBV29-1 . CSERTSGLYNEQFF
TRBV4-1 . CASSRELAGEQFF
TRBV29-1 few CSVARGQETQYF
TRBV4-2 . CASSPRTGGNEQFF
TRBV5-4 . CASSIGTEKETQYF
TRBV6-2/TRBV6-3 . CASSYWGPGTVMNTEAFF
TRBV7-2 few CASSHRQLYTEAFF
TRBV6-6 few CASTMMGGAYAGELFF
TRBV4-2 few CASSQDFSGSETQYF
TRBV15 . CATSRESLVAGLRTGELFF
TRBV7-2 . CASSLALRQGATEAFF
TRBV11-2 few CASSLGPYNQPQHF
TRBV29-1 . CSVEAPGGKIYEQYF
TRBV7-9 few CASSSRGQGPYEQYF
TRBV20-1 . CSARGVSHEQYF
TRBV5-1 few CASSERTGQETQYF
TRBV3-1 once CASSQDRQVNEKLFF
TRBV2 . CASSEGGPSGREQFF
TRBV5-1 . CASSLGRLAETQYF
TRBV5-6 . CASSLLGYEQYF
TRBV12-3/TRBV12-4 . CASRPEVGKNIQYF
TRBV15 . CATSRDFTGTVTDTQYF
TRBV9 . CASSPHPGLAGPNEQFF
TRBV24-1 few CATSDRQGVGDTQYF
TRBV15 . CATSRAQTEKLFF
TRBV3-1 . CASSPELAAYTDTQYF
TRBV6-5 . CASSYATGEVSYEQYF
TRBV7-8 few CASSPGGGLRNTEAFF
TRBV20-1 . CSARGAPGLAGGTYNEQFF
TRBV12-3/TRBV12-4 once CASSFDWTRYGYTF